The text below deals with one T cell receptor beta chain. This sample was taken from a study of T cell changes during pregnancy in multiple sclerosis. Trimming at V came to 4 bases and at J to 7 bases, leaving 9 bases not matched to a gene. In germline, CDR1 is MNHEY, CDR2 SVGAGI. The length of the CDR3 is 14 residues. Profiling relied on immunoSEQ multiplex PCR, and the TCRdb table lists in-frame clones only, not all of them. The sample carries 40,000 or so clones, more than 70% recorded once. This receptor was obtained from a female donor with multiple sclerosis, enrolled in a pregnancy study. The chain combines TRBV6-5 with TRBJ1-1, with 7 positions matching TRBD1. The sample in question was CD8+ T cells from peripheral blood mononuclear cells, obtained in the third trimester of pregnancy. The CDR3 DNA reads as TGTGCCAGCAGTTTTACAGGGGCCGAAGGTGAAGCTTTCTTT. It specifies CASSFTGAEGEAFF.